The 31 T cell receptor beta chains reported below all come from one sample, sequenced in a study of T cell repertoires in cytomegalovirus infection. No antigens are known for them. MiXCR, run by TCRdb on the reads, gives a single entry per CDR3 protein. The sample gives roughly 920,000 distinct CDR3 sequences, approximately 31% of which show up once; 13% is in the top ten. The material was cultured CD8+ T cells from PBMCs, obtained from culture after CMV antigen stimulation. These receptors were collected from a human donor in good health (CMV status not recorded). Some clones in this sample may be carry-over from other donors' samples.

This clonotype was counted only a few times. The CDR3 loop reads CAIKVHGENTEAFF. DNA for the CDR3: TGTGCCATCAAAGTCCATGGGGAGAACACTGAAGCTTTCTTT. V usage is TRBV10-3 and J usage is TRBJ1-1; D remains unclear. The CDR3 covers 14 residues. Germline CDR1 is ENHRY and CDR2 is SYGVKD. The V gene lost 7 bases and the J gene lost 1 base, with 13 bases spanning the gap.

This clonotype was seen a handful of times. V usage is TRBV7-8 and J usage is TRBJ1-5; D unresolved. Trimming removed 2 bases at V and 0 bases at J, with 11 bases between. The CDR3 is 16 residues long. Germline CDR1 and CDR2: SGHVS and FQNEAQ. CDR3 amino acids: CASSLLNGASNQPQHF. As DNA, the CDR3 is TGTGCCAGCAGCTTACTAAATGGCGCTAGCAATCAGCCCCAGCATTTT.

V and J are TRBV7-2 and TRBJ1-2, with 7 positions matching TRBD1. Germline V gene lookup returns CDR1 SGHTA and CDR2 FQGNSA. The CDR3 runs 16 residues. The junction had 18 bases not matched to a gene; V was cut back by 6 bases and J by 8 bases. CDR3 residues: CASSQPLQGLGVGYTF. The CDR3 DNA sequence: TGTGCCAGCAGTCAACCCTTACAGGGGTTGGGCGTAGGCTACACCTTC.

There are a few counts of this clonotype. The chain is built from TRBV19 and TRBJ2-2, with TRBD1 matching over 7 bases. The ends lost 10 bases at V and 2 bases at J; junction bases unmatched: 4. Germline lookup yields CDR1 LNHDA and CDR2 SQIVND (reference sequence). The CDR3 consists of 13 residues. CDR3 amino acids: CATDRDNTGELFF. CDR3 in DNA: TGTGCCACTGACAGGGATAACACCGGGGAGCTGTTTTTT.

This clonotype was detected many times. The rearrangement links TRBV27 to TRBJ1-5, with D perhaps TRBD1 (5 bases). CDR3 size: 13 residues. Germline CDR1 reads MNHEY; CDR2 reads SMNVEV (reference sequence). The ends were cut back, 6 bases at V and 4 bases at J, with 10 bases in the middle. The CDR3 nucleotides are TGTGCCAGCAGCTTCAGGGTTAATCAGCCCCAGCATTTT. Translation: CASSFRVNQPQHF.

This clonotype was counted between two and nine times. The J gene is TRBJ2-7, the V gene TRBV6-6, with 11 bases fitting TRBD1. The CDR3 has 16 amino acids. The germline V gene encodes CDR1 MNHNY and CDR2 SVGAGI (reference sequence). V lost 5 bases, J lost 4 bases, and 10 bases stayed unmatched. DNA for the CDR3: TGTGCCAGCAGTCTACCGGGACAGGGGGGCTGGTACGAGCAGTACGTC. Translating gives CASSLPGQGGWYEQYV.

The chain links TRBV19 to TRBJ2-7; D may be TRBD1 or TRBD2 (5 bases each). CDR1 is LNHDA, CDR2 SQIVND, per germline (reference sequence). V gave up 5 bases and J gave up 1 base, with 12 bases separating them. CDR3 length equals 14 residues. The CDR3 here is CASSHRDVSYEQYF. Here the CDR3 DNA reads TGTGCCAGTAGTCACCGGGACGTTTCCTACGAGCAGTACTTC.

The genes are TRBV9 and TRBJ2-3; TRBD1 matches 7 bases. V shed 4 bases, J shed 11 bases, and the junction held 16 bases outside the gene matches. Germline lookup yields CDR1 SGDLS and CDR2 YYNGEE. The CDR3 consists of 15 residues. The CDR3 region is CASSPGTESGVEQYF. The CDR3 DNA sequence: TGTGCCAGCAGCCCCGGGACAGAGTCCGGCGTCGAGCAGTATTTT.

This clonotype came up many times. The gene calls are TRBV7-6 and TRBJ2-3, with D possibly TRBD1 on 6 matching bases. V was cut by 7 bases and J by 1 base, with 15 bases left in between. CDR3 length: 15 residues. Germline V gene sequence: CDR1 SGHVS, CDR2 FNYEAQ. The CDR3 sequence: CASTFTGTGTDTQYF. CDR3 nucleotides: TGTGCCAGCACCTTTACAGGGACGGGCACAGATACGCAGTATTTT.

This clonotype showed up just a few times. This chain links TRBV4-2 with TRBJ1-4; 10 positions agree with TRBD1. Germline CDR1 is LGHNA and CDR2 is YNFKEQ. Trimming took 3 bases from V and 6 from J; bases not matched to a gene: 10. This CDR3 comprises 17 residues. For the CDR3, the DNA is TGTGCCAGCAGCCACCGGGACAGGGGTGACAGGGATGAAAAACTGTTTTTT. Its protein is CASSHRDRGDRDEKLFF.

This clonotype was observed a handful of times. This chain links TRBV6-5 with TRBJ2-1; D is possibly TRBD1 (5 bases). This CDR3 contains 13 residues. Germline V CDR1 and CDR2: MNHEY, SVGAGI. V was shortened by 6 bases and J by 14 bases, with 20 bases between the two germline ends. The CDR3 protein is CASRLRVDSQEFF. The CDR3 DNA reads TGTGCCAGCAGGTTACGGGTCGACAGCCAGGAGTTCTTC.

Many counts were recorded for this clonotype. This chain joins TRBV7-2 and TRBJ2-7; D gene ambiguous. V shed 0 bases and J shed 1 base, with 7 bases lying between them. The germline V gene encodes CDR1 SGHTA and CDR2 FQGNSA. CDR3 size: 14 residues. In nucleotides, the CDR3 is TGTGCCAGCAGCTTAGCGTCCCCTTCCTACGAGCAGTACTTC. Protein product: CASSLASPSYEQYF. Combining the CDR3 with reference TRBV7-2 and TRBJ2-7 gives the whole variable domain GAGVSQSPSNKVTEKGKDVELRCDPISGHTALYWYRQSLGQGLEFLIYFQGNSAPDKSGLPSDRFSAERTGGSVSTLTIQRTQQEDSAVYLCASSLASPSYEQYFGPGTRLTVT.

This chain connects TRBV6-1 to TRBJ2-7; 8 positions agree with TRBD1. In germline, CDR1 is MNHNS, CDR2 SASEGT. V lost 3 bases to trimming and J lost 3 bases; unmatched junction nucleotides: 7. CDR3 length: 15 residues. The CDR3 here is CASSDRGTGHYEQYV. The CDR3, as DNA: TGTGCCAGCAGTGATAGAGGGACAGGACACTACGAGCAGTACGTC.

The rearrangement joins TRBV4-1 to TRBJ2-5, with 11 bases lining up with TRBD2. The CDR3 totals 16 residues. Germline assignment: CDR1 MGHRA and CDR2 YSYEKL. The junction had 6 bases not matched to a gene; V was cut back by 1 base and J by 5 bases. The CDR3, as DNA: TGCGCCAGCAGCCAAGGGGGACTAGCGGCCAGGGAGACCCAGTACTTC. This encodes CASSQGGLAARETQYF.

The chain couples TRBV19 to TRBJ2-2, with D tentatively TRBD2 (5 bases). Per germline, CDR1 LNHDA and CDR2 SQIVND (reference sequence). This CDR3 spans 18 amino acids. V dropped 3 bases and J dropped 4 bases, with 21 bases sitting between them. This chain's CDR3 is CASSIPSHGETFTGELFF. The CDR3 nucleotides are TGTGCCAGTAGTATCCCTTCCCACGGGGAGACGTTCACCGGGGAGCTGTTTTTT. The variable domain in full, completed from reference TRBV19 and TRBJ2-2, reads DGGITQSPKYLFRKEGQNVTLSCEQNLNHDAMYWYRQDPGQGLRLIYYSQIVNDFQKGDIAEGYSVSREKKESFPLTVTSAQKNPTAFYLCASSIPSHGETFTGELFFGEGSRLTVL.

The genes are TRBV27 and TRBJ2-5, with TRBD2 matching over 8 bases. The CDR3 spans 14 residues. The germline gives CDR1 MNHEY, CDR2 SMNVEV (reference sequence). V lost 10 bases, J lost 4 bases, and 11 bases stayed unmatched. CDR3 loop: CATRNGGAAETQYF. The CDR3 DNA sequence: TGTGCCACCAGAAACGGGGGGGCCGCAGAGACCCAGTACTTC.

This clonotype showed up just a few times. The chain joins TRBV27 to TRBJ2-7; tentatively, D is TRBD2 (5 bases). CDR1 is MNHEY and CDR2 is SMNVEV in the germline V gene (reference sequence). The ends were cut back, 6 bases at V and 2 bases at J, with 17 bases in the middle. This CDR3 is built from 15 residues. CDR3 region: CASRPRGRSTYEQYF. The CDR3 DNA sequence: TGTGCCAGCAGACCAAGAGGGCGCTCAACCTACGAGCAGTACTTC.

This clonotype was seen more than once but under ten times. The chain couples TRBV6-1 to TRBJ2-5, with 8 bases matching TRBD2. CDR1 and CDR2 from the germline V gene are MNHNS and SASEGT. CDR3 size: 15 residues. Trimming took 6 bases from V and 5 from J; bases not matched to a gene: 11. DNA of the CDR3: TGTGCCAGCAGGGGAACGGGGGGGCCGTTTGAGACCCAGTACTTC. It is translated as CASRGTGGPFETQYF.

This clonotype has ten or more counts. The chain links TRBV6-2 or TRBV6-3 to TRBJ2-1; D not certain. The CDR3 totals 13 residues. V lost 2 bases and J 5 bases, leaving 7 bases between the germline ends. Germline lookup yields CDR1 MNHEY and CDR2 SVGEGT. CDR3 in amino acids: CASSYVGNNEQFF. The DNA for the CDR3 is TGTGCCAGCAGTTACGTAGGCAACAATGAGCAGTTCTTC.

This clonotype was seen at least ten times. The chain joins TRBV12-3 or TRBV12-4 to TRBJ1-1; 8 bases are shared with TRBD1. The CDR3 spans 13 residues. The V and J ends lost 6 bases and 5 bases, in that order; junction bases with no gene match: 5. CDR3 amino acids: CASRQGARTEAFF. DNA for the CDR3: TGTGCCAGCAGGCAGGGGGCGAGGACTGAAGCTTTCTTT.

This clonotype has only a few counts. CDR3 sequence (DNA): TGCAGCGTTGAAACAGGCAACTATGGCTACACCTTC. It encodes CSVETGNYGYTF. The rearrangement uses TRBV29-1 and TRBJ1-2; a weak D match, TRBD1 (5 bases). Between the trimmed V and J ends, which lost 2 bases and 2 bases, there was a span of 6 bases. The germline CDR1 and CDR2 sequences are SQVTM and ANQGSEA. The CDR3 is made up of 12 amino acids.

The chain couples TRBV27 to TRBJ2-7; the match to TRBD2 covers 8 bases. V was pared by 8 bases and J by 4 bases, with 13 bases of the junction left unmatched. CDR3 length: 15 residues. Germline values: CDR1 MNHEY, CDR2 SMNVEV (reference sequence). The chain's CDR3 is CASAAAGGPFYEQYV. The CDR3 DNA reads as TGTGCCAGCGCTGCGGCGGGGGGCCCCTTTTACGAGCAGTACGTC.

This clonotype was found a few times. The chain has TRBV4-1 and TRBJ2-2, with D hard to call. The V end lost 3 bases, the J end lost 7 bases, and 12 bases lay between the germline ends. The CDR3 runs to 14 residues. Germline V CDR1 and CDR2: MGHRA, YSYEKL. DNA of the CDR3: TGCGCCAGCAGCCATCCCATTGGTGGCGGGGAGCTGTTTTTT. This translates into CASSHPIGGGELFF.

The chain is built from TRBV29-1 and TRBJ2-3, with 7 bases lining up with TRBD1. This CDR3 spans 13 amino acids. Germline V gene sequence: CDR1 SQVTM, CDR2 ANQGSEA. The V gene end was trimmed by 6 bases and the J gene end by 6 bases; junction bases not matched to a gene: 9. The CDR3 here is CSVRTGPVDTQYF. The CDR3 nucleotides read TGCAGCGTGAGGACAGGCCCGGTGGATACGCAGTATTTT.

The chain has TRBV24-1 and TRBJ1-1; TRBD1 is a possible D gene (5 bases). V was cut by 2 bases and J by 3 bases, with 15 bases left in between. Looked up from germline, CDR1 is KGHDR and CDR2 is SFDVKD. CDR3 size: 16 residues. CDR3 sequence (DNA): TGTGCCACCAGTGATTCTCGAGGGACCATAGACACTGAAGCTTTCTTT. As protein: CATSDSRGTIDTEAFF.

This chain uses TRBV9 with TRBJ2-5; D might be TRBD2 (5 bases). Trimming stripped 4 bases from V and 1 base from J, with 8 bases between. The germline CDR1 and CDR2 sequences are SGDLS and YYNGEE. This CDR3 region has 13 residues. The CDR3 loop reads CASSMGSQETQYF. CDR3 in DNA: TGTGCCAGCAGCATGGGGAGCCAAGAGACCCAGTACTTC.

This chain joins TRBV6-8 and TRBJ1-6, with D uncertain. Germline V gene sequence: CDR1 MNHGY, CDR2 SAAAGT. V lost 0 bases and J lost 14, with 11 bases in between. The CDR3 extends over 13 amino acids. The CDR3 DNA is TGTGCCAGCAGTTACTCGGAGGGTAAGTCCCTCCACTTT. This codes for CASSYSEGKSLHF.

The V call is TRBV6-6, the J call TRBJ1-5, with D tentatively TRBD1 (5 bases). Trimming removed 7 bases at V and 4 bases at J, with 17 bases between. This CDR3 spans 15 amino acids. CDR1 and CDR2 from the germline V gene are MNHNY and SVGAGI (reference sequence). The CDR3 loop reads CASTPGLSGNQPQHF. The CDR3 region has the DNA TGTGCCAGCACACCAGGGTTGTCCGGGAATCAGCCCCAGCATTTT.

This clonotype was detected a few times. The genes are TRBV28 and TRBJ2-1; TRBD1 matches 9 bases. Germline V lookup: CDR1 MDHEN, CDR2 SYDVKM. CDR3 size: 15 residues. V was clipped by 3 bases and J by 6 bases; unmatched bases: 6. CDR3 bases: TGTGCCAGCAGTTTGGGGACAGGGATAATCAATGAGCAGTTCTTC. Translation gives CASSLGTGIINEQFF.

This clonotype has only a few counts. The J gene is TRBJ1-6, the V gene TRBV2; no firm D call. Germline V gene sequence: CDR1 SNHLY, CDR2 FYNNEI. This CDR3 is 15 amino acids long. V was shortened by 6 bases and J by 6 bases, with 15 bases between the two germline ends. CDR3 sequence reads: CASRPLRGSNSPLHF. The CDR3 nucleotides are TGTGCCAGCAGGCCACTGAGAGGATCTAATTCACCCCTCCACTTT.

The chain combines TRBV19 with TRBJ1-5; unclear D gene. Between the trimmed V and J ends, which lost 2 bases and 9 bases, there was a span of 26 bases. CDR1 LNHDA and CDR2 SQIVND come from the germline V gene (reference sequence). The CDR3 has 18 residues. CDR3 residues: CASSISPPLGKRSWPQHF. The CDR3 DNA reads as TGTGCCAGTAGTATATCCCCCCCCCTGGGGAAGCGGAGTTGGCCCCAGCATTTT.